Sequencing of this T cell receptor beta chain was carried out in a study of response to subunit inactivated influenza vaccine. One entry per CDR3 protein, called by TCRdb with MiXCR from the RT-PCR reads. Of approximately 200,000 distinct CDR3 sequences in the sample, under 15% were seen once. V dropped 5 bases and J dropped 5; count of bases not matched to a gene: 8. Germline V lookup: CDR1 KGHDR, CDR2 SFDVKD. CDR3 length: 14 residues. This clonotype was seen only a few times. The sample here was CD8+ T cells sorted from PBMCs, taken approximately 5 days after vaccination. The rearrangement joins TRBV24-1 to TRBJ2-7; 7 nucleotides line up with TRBD2. The sequence derives from a middle-aged man who received an inactivated influenza vaccine. CDR3 residues: CATSAGGLENEQYF. Written as DNA, the CDR3 is TGTGCCACCAGTGCGGGGGGACTCGAGAACGAGCAGTACTTC.